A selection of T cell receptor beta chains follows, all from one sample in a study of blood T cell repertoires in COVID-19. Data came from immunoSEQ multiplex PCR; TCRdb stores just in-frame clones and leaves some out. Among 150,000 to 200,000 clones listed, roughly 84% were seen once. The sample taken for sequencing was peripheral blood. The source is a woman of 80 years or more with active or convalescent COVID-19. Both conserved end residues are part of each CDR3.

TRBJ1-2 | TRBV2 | CASSSRQGRYGYTF
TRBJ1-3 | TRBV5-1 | CASSLAATDTIYF
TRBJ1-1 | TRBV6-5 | CASSYSQASGAFF
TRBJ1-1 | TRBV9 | CASSARDTNTEAFF
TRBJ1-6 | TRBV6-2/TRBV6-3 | CASSPRFDPGGSYNSPLHF
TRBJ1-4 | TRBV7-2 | CASSLGRGEKLFF
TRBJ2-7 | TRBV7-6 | CASSLGGSVYEQYF
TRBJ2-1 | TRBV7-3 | CASSPGTSGVRDEQFF
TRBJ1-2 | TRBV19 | CASSIGPISSEGYTF
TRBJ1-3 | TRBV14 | CASSQQGIAGNTIYF
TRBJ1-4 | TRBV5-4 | CASSLGRQGTEKLFF
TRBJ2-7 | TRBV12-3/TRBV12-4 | CASSWQGAREQYF
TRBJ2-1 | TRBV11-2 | CASSHGLAGGFF
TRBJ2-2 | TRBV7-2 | CASSSGGPRTGELFF
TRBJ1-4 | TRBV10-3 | CAIRQGETNEKLFF
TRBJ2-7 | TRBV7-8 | CASSSSGGSYEQYF
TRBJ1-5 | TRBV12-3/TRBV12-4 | CASRREDQPQHF
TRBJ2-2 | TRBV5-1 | CASSFSGGAGELFF
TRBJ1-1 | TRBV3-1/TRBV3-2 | CASSQDRQGARTEAFF
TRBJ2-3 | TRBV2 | CASSPGTATDTQYF
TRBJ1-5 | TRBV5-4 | CASSLGPGPQPQHF
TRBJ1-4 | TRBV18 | CASSPPGTGGSTNEKLFF
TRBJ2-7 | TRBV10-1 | CASSEPGKPDRGPSYEQYF
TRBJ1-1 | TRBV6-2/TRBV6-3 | CASSSTVVNTEAFF
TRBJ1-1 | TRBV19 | CASSIGEGSRAEAFF
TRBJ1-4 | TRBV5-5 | CASRLGATNEKLFF
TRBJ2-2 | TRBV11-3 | CASSPRGWTGELFF
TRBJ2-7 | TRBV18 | CASSPGQGSSYEQYF
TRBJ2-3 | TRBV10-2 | CASSDPAGGGTDTQYF
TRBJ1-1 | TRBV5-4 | CASSFDSLMNTEAFF
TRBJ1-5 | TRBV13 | CASSLRGGSNQPQHF
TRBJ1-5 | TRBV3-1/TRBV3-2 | CASSQSGQPQHF
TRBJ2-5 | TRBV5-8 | CASSLAETSGPQETQYF
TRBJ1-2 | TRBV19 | CASSMDRDGYTF